The present entry profiles one T cell receptor beta chain with its context. CDR1 and CDR2 (germline): GTSNPN, SVGIG (reference sequence). Trimming at V came to 3 bases and at J to 8 bases, leaving 6 bases not matched to a gene. The CDR3 is made up of 12 amino acids. Original methodology: It was from reference gene primer amplification that nucleated cell counts were estimated. Repertoires were generated with immunoSEQ multiplex PCR, while TCRdb's copy carries only in-frame clones and drops some. V, J and clone size reflect that table, while D and trimming were determined from the DNA. Of approximately 210,000 clones listed, approximately 80% are singletons. The sample belongs to a study of blood T cell repertoires in COVID-19. Turning to the study itself: Both acute and convalescent COVID-19 samples were obtained from the United States, Italy and Spain. Sources were T cells, B-cell-depleted T cells, or PBMCs; the material itself was cDNA or gDNA.

Sequences were obtained from peripheral blood. The clonotype was recovered from a human donor in a cohort sampled during active COVID-19. The rearrangement uses TRBV30 and TRBJ1-2; 7 positions agree with TRBD1. CDR3 DNA sequence: TGTGCCTGGAGATCAGGGGGATACGGCTACACCTTC. Translating gives CAWRSGGYGYTF.